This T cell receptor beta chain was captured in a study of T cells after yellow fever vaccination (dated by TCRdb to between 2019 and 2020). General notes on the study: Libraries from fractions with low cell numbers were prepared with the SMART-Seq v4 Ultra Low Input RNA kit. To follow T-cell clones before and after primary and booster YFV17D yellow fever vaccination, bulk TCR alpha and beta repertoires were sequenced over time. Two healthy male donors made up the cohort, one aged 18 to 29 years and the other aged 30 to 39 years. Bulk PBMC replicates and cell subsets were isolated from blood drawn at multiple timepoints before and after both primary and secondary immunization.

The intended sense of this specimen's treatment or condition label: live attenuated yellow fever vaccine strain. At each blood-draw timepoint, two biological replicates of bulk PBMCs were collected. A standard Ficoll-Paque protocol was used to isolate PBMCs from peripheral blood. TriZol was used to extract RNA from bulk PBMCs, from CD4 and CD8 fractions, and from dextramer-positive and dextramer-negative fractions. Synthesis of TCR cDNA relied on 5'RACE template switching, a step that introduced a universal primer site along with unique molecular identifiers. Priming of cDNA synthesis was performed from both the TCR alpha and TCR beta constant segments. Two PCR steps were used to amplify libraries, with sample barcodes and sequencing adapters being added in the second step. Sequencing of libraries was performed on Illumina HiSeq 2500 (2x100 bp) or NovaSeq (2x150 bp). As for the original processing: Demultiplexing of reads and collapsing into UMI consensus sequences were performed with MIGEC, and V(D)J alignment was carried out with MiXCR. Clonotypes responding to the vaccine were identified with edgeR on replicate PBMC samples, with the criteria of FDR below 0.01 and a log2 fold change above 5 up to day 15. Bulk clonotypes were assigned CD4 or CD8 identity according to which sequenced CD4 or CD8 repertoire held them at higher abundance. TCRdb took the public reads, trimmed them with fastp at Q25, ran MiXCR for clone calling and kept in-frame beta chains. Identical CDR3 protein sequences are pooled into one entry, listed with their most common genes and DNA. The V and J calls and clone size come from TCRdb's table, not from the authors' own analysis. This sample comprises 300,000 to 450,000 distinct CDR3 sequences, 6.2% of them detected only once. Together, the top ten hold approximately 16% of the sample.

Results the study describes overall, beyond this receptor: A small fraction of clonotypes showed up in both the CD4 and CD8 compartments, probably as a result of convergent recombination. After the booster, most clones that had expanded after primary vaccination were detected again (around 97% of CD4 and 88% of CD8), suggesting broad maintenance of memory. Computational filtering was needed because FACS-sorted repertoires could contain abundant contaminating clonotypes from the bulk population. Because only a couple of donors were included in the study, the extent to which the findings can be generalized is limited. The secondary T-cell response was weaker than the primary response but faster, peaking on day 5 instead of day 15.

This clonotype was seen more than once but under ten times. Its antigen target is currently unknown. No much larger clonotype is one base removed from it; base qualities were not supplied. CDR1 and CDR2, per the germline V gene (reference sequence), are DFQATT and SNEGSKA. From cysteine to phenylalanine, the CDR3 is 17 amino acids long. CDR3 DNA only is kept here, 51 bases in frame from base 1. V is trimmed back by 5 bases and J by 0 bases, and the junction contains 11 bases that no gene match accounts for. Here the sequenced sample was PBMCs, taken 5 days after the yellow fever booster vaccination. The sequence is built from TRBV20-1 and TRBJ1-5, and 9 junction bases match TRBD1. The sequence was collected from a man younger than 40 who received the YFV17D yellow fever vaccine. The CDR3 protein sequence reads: CSAEGLQGAGSNQPQHF. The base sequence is TGCAGTGCTGAGGGCCTACAGGGGGCGGGTAGCAATCAGCCCCAGCATTTT.